The clone carrying this T cell receptor beta chain has a single count. The data belong to a study of cytomegalovirus exposure and HLA in healthy donors. PCR amplification relied on 60 Vbeta primers (plus 13 Jbeta primers). Profiling relied on immunoSEQ multiplex PCR, and the TCRdb table lists in-frame clones only, not all of them. In the table there are approximately 150,000 clones, 65% to 70% of which are singletons. The ends lost 8 bases at V and 0 bases at J; junction bases unmatched: 7. Germline assignment: CDR1 SNHLY and CDR2 FYNNEI. This CDR3 is 14 amino acids long. The J gene is TRBJ2-7, the V gene TRBV2; 7 nucleotides align to TRBD2. What was sequenced was PBMCs. This clonotype was obtained from a man under 40 in good health and CMV-seropositive. CDR3 coding DNA: TGTGCCAGCTTAGCGGGCCACATCTCCTACGAGCAGTACTTC. As protein: CASLAGHISYEQYF.